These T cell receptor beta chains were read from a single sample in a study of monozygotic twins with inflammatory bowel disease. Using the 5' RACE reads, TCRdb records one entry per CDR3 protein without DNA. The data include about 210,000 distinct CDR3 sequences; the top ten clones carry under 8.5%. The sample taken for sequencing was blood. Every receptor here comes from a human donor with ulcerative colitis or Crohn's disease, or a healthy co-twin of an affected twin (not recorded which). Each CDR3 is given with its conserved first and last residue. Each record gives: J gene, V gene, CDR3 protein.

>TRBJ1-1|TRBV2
CASLHGQTEAFF
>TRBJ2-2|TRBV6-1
CASKSGTTNTGELFF
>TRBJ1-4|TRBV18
CASSPNRDSYEKLFF
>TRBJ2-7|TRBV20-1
CSARALAATYEQYF
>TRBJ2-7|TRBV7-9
CASSLVGPSEQYF
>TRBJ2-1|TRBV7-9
CASSLAVERPYNEQFF
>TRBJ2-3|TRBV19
CASSISSGGTTDTQYF
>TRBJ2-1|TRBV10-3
CAIKSSGGGQYNEQFF
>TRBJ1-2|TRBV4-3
CASSQDRVVGGYTF
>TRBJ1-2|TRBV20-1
CSALSAVSGYTF
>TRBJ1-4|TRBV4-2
CASSSTSQNEKLFF
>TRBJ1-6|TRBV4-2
CASGRDPESSGSLHF
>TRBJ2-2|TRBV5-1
CASSSSGTGELFF
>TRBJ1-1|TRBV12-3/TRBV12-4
CASASLNTEAFF
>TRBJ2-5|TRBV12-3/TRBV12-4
CASSPQGGYQETQYF
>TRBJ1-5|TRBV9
CASSPYRGVDQPQHF
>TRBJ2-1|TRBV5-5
CASSLAVALGLKNNEQFF
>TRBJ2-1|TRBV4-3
CASSQAPAGATYNEQFF
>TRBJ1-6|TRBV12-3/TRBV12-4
CASSRTAQRSPLHF
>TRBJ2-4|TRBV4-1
CASSQVGVQYF
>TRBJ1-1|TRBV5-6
CASSLAQYTEAFF
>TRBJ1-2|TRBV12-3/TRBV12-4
CASSFRDSAPRGYTF
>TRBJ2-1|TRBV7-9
CASSPPGQRSYNEQFF
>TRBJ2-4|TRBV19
CASSPRPGGNIQYF
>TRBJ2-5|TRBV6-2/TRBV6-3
CASSSHPGGFETQYF
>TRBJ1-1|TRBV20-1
CSASHQGYTEAFF
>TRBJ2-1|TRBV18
CASSMGPSSYNEQFF
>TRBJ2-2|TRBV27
CASRSNSGWEGGELFF
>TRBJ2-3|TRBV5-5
CASSLLPGSTDTQYF
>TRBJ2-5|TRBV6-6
CASRDRDQETQYF
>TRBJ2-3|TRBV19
CASSIGPAAGFTDTQYF
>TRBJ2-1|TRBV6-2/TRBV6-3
CASSSFEREGAYNEQFF